This T cell receptor (beta chain) was documented in a study of technical replicates of blood from a few donors. Profiling relied on immunoSEQ multiplex PCR, and the TCRdb table lists in-frame clones only, not all of them. The sample lists almost 85,000 clones, 97% seen once, with over 0.15% in the top ten. The sample comprised T cells isolated from PBMCs. The receptor was derived from a human donor in good health.

CDR3 nucleotide sequence: TGTGCCAGCAGTGCGAGAGCTTTCTTT. This translates into CASSARAFF. This chain uses TRBV2 with TRBJ1-1; no firm D call. The length of the CDR3 is 9 residues. V lost 4 bases and J 10 bases, leaving 4 bases between the germline ends. Looked up from germline, CDR1 is SNHLY and CDR2 is FYNNEI.